The 29 T cell receptor beta chains given below trace back to one sample, sequenced in a study of blood T cells in healthy people across ages. Using a J-beta primer mix together with a sample-barcoded 5' primer, a second PCR was run for 7 to 11 cycles. TCRdb passed the 5' RACE reads through MiXCR, listing each CDR3 protein once. The sample carries around 1.5 million distinct CDR3 sequences, 30% to 40% recorded once. The sequenced sample consisted of blood. Every receptor here comes from a woman aged 25 to 39 in good health.

The V gene is TRBV6-1, the J gene TRBJ2-2; 8 bases map to TRBD2. J was trimmed by 0 bases and V by 6 bases; bases with no gene match: 15. Germline lookup yields CDR1 MNHNS and CDR2 SASEGT. This CDR3 comprises 19 residues. The CDR3 DNA is TGTGCCAGCAGCCGCCCCTTTATAGCGGGGCTCCCGAACACCGGGGAGCTGTTTTTT. It is translated as CASSRPFIAGLPNTGELFF.

This clonotype was counted between two and nine times. The chain employs TRBV15 and TRBJ2-7; 7 nucleotides match TRBD1. Germline assignment: CDR1 LNHNV and CDR2 YYDKDF (reference sequence). J was trimmed by 4 bases and V by 3 bases; bases with no gene match: 9. This CDR3 contains 15 residues. For the CDR3, the DNA is TGTGCCACCAGCAGGGACCCCGGGACAGAATACGAGCAGTACTTC. This encodes CATSRDPGTEYEQYF.

The count of this clonotype is one. This rearrangement joins TRBV15 to TRBJ2-1; D is undetermined. Germline assignment: CDR1 LNHNV and CDR2 YYDKDF (reference sequence). The length of the CDR3 is 14 residues. Trimming removed 1 base from V and 6 bases from J, with 10 bases in between. The CDR3 spells CATSRVGQINEQFF. CDR3 sequence (DNA): TGTGCCACCAGCAGAGTCGGGCAGATCAATGAGCAGTTCTTC.

The J gene is TRBJ2-3, the V gene TRBV5-4; possible D gene TRBD1, 5 bases. V dropped 2 bases and J dropped 5 bases, with 12 bases sitting between them. The CDR3 totals 14 residues. Per the germline V gene, CDR1 is SGHNT and CDR2 is YYREEE (reference sequence). The CDR3 loop reads CASSFVGRGDTQYF. The CDR3 DNA sequence: TGTGCCAGCAGCTTCGTGGGGCGAGGAGATACGCAGTATTTT.

This rearrangement joins TRBV15 to TRBJ1-2; D call uncertain. The ends were cut back, 0 bases at V and 4 bases at J, with 12 bases in the middle. Germline assignment: CDR1 LNHNV and CDR2 YYDKDF (reference sequence). This CDR3 is built from 15 residues. The CDR3 is CATSRDLGSPYGYTF. The CDR3 DNA reads as TGTGCCACCAGCAGAGATCTGGGCAGTCCCTATGGCTACACCTTC. Full variable domain (outside the CDR3, taken from reference TRBV15 and TRBJ1-2): DAMVIQNPRYQVTQFGKPVTLSCSQTLNHNVMYWYQQKSSQAPKLLFHYYDKDFNNEADTPDNFQSRRPNTSFCFLDIRSPGLGDTAMYLCATSRDLGSPYGYTFGSGTRLTVV.

The rearrangement links TRBV27 to TRBJ2-1, with TRBD2 matching 9 bases. The CDR3 length is 16 residues. Germline trimming cut 3 bases from V and 4 bases from J; bases unmatched to any gene: 7. The germline gives CDR1 MNHEY, CDR2 SMNVEV (reference sequence). As DNA, the CDR3 is TGTGCCAGCAGTTTCGCGACTAGCGGAGGGTACAATGAGCAGTTCTTC. Translating it yields CASSFATSGGYNEQFF.

This clonotype has ten or more counts. The chain couples TRBV4-2 to TRBJ2-5; 10 bases fit TRBD2. V was pared by 1 base and J by 3 bases, with 8 bases of the junction left unmatched. The CDR3 has 17 amino acids. CDR1 and CDR2 from the germline V gene are LGHNA and YNFKEQ. DNA of the CDR3: TGTGCCAGCAGCCAAGTCCCAGGGACTAGCGCGAAAGAGACCCAGTACTTC. Amino acids: CASSQVPGTSAKETQYF.

This sequence joins TRBV27 and TRBJ2-1; the match to TRBD2 covers 14 bases. The CDR3 is made up of 17 amino acids. V lost 3 bases and J lost 3; bases outside the gene matches: 4. CDR1 and CDR2 from the germline V gene are MNHEY and SMNVEV (reference sequence). The CDR3 DNA reads as TGTGCCAGCAGTTTCCCGGGACTAGCGGGGGTCTACAATGAGCAGTTCTTC. Translating it yields CASSFPGLAGVYNEQFF.

This clonotype has a handful of counts. The chain carries TRBV13 and TRBJ2-5; D is unclear. Germline values: CDR1 PRHDT, CDR2 FYEKMQ (reference sequence). The CDR3 covers 15 residues. Trimming cost V 8 bases and J 3 bases, with 19 bases left between them. The CDR3 protein is CASVERMVAEETQYF. The CDR3 bases are TGTGCCAGCGTGGAAAGGATGGTAGCAGAAGAGACCCAGTACTTC.

The chain employs TRBV5-6 and TRBJ2-5, with D perhaps assigned TRBD1 or TRBD2 (5 bases each). The CDR3 has 15 residues. Germline assignment: CDR1 SGHDT and CDR2 YYEEEE. V shed 1 base and J shed 5 bases, with 15 bases lying between them. The CDR3 coding sequence is TGTGCCAGCAGCTTGAAGTTTCCGAGGGGCGAGACCCAGTACTTC. The encoded protein is CASSLKFPRGETQYF.

This clonotype occurred once. The chain recombines TRBV15 with TRBJ2-2; no reliable D call. Germline V CDR1 and CDR2: LNHNV, YYDKDF (reference sequence). With 7 bases removed from V and 7 bases from J, the gap between germline ends came to 7 bases. The CDR3 loop spans 11 amino acids. Written as DNA, the CDR3 is TGTGCCACCACGGCCGGCGGGGAGCTGTTTTTT. Translating gives CATTAGGELFF.

This clonotype appeared many times. The V gene is TRBV5-6, the J gene TRBJ2-3; TRBD2 matches 7 bases. Germline loops: CDR1 SGHDT, CDR2 YYEEEE. The CDR3 sequence is 16 residues long. The V segment lost 1 base and the J segment 3 bases; nucleotides outside the gene matches: 8. The CDR3, as DNA: TGTGCCAGCAGCTTGAGTCGGGCTAGCGGAACAGATACGCAGTATTTT. Its protein is CASSLSRASGTDTQYF.

This clonotype appeared a few times. V is TRBV9 and J is TRBJ1-5; D uncertain. CDR1 SGDLS and CDR2 YYNGEE come from the germline V gene. V lost 4 bases and J 6 bases, leaving 8 bases between the germline ends. The CDR3 totals 12 residues. CDR3 coding DNA: TGTGCCAGCAGCAACTCGGGTCAGCCCCAGCATTTT. This codes for CASSNSGQPQHF. The full variable domain, its missing parts supplied by reference TRBV9 and TRBJ1-5, is DSGVTQTPKHLITATGQRVTLRCSPRSGDLSVYWYQQSLDQGLQFLIQYYNGEERAKGNILERFSAQQFPDLHSELNLSSLELGDSALYFCASSNSGQPQHFGDGTRLSIL.

The chain combines TRBV20-1 with TRBJ2-7; the D gene is possibly TRBD2 (7 bases). CDR1 DFQATT and CDR2 SNEGSKA come from the germline V gene (reference sequence). The CDR3 sequence is 14 residues long. The V gene lost 5 bases and the J gene lost 4 bases, with 18 bases spanning the gap. DNA of the CDR3: TGCAGTGCTCTCCGTGGGGGGGCGCAGTACGAGCAGTACTTC. This translates into CSALRGGAQYEQYF.

Comments on this clonotype: At one boundary the junction diverges from the germline segment, which might be a read error. The gene calls are TRBV11-2 and TRBJ2-1, with D possibly being TRBD1 or TRBD2 (5 bases each). Germline V gene lookup returns CDR1 SGHAT and CDR2 FQNNGV. The CDR3 spans 16 residues. The CDR3 sequence: CASSLVFGGTYTEQFF. CDR3 coding DNA: TGTGCCAGCAGCTTAGTTTTTGGGGGTACATACACTGAGCAGTTCTTC.

This clonotype has only one observation. The rearrangement links TRBV28 to TRBJ1-6, with no clear D. The CDR3 runs to 15 residues. Per germline, CDR1 MDHEN and CDR2 SYDVKM. Trimming removed 4 bases from V and 9 bases from J, with 16 bases in between. The CDR3 is CASSYRALIGSPLHF. CDR3 in DNA: TGTGCCAGCAGTTACCGGGCCTTAATAGGTTCACCCCTCCACTTT. The full variable domain, rest sourced from reference TRBV28 and TRBJ1-6, is DVKVTQSSRYLVKRTGEKVFLECVQDMDHENMFWYRQDPGLGLRLIYFSYDVKMKEKGDIPEGYSVSREKKERFSLILESASTNQTSMYLCASSYRALIGSPLHFGNGTRLTVT.

The rearrangement uses TRBV7-2 and TRBJ2-2, with a weak D call TRBD2 (6 bases). This CDR3 is 13 amino acids long. From germline, CDR1 is SGHTA and CDR2 FQGNSA. Trimming removed 5 bases at V and 7 bases at J, with 11 bases between. CDR3 nucleotide sequence: TGTGCCAGCAGCAGCTCGCGGGGCGGGGAGCTGTTTTTT. Amino acid sequence: CASSSSRGGELFF. The complete variable domain, with remaining parts taken from reference TRBV7-2 and TRBJ2-2, reads GAGVSQSPSNKVTEKGKDVELRCDPISGHTALYWYRQSLGQGLEFLIYFQGNSAPDKSGLPSDRFSAERTGGSVSTLTIQRTQQEDSAVYLCASSSSRGGELFFGEGSRLTVL.

The chain uses TRBV20-1 and TRBJ1-5; TRBD1 might be the D (6 bases). CDR1 is DFQATT and CDR2 is SNEGSKA in the germline V gene (reference sequence). The CDR3 has 15 amino acids. V lost 4 bases and J lost 2, with 15 bases in between. CDR3 DNA: TGCAGTGCTACTGTGGGGGGCTTGGGCAATCAGCCCCAGCATTTT. Its protein product is CSATVGGLGNQPQHF.

The chain has TRBV20-1 and TRBJ1-2, with TRBD1 as a possible D gene (5 bases). The CDR3 contains 13 residues. Germline V lookup: CDR1 DFQATT, CDR2 SNEGSKA (reference sequence). V lost 3 bases to trimming and J lost 4 bases, with 12 bases between them. This CDR3 reads CSASVGGIYGYTF. CDR3 nucleotide sequence: TGCAGTGCTAGCGTGGGGGGGATCTATGGCTACACCTTC.

The chain uses TRBV30 and TRBJ2-7; a possible D gene is TRBD1 (6 bases). Germline V gene sequence: CDR1 GTSNPN, CDR2 SVGIG (reference sequence). The V end was cut by 0 bases, the J end by 2 bases, with 11 bases between. This CDR3 spans 14 amino acids. In DNA, the CDR3 is TGTGCCTGGAGTGTACGACAGGAAGCCTACGAGCAGTACTTC. This codes for CAWSVRQEAYEQYF.

As to this clonotype: A much larger clone is a single base away; this may be a read error. The V and J genes are TRBV7-6 and TRBJ2-7; a possible D gene is TRBD1 (6 bases). This CDR3 has 13 residues. Per the germline V gene, CDR1 is SGHVS and CDR2 is FNYEAQ. The CDR3 is CASSLDRVYGQYF. The CDR3 nucleotides are TGTGCCAGCAGCTTAGACAGGGTCTACGGGCAGTACTTC.

The chain combines TRBV27 with TRBJ2-7; D not certain. Trimming pared 2 bases from V and 2 bases from J, leaving 22 bases between. This CDR3 contains 18 residues. Germline CDR1 MNHEY, CDR2 SMNVEV (reference sequence). The CDR3 region is CASSLKSPQETATYEQYF. CDR3 coding DNA: TGTGCCAGCAGTTTAAAGAGTCCCCAGGAGACCGCTACCTACGAGCAGTACTTC.

The chain employs TRBV28 and TRBJ2-5; 12 bases align to TRBD2. Germline V gene data show CDR1 as MDHEN and CDR2 as SYDVKM. V lost 4 bases to trimming and J lost 3 bases; unmatched junction nucleotides: 3. This CDR3 comprises 15 residues. The CDR3 coding sequence is TGTGCCAGCAGTTCGTGGACTAGCGGGGAAGAGACCCAGTACTTC. Translated, it gives CASSSWTSGEETQYF.

The V call is TRBV20-1, the J call TRBJ2-5; 7 bases are shared with TRBD2. V trimming: 1 base; J trimming: 2 bases; junction bases outside the gene matches: 4. The CDR3 spans 14 residues. Germline V gene sequence: CDR1 DFQATT, CDR2 SNEGSKA (reference sequence). This CDR3 is CSARVASGQETQYF. CDR3 in DNA: TGCAGTGCTAGAGTGGCTAGCGGACAAGAGACCCAGTACTTC.

The genes are TRBV9 and TRBJ2-1; maybe TRBD2 (5 bases). The CDR3 covers 13 residues. The V and J ends lost 0 bases and 9 bases respectively, with 10 bases between them. Germline values: CDR1 SGDLS, CDR2 YYNGEE. The CDR3 here is CASSVDGVGEQFF. The CDR3 bases are TGTGCCAGCAGCGTAGACGGGGTGGGTGAGCAGTTCTTC.

Only a few counts were recorded for this clonotype. V is TRBV7-2 and J is TRBJ2-1; D might be TRBD2 (6 bases). The CDR3 contains 14 residues. Between the trimmed V and J ends, which lost 5 bases and 6 bases, there was a span of 14 bases. Germline CDR1 SGHTA, CDR2 FQGNSA. The CDR3 loop reads CASSLAGNSNEQFF. The CDR3 nucleotides are TGTGCCAGCAGCCTGGCGGGGAATTCCAATGAGCAGTTCTTC.

Many counts were recorded for this clonotype. As DNA, the CDR3 is TGTGCCAGCAGTTCAAGCCAGTTACACAATGAGCAGTTCTTC. Translation gives CASSSSQLHNEQFF. The rearrangement joins TRBV6-5 to TRBJ2-1; D unresolved. The CDR3 spans 14 residues. With 4 bases removed from V and 5 bases from J, the gap between germline ends came to 12 bases. In germline, CDR1 is MNHEY, CDR2 SVGAGI.

The rearrangement links TRBV9 to TRBJ2-5; 13 bases fit TRBD2. Germline lookup yields CDR1 SGDLS and CDR2 YYNGEE. V lost 3 bases and J lost 4; bases outside the gene matches: 15. The CDR3 loop spans 19 amino acids. The CDR3 protein is CASSEGLAGFKNWGETQYF. As DNA, the CDR3 is TGTGCCAGCAGCGAGGGACTAGCGGGGTTCAAAAATTGGGGAGAGACCCAGTACTTC.

This clonotype was seen ten or more times. J is TRBJ2-7 and V is TRBV4-1; D perhaps matches TRBD1 (6 bases). Germline V gene sequence: CDR1 MGHRA, CDR2 YSYEKL. This CDR3 has 14 amino acids. The V and J ends lost 7 bases and 5 bases respectively, with 18 bases between them. The CDR3 DNA reads as TGCGCCAGCACCTACCTGATTTGGGACAACGAGCAGTACTTC. Protein sequence: CASTYLIWDNEQYF.